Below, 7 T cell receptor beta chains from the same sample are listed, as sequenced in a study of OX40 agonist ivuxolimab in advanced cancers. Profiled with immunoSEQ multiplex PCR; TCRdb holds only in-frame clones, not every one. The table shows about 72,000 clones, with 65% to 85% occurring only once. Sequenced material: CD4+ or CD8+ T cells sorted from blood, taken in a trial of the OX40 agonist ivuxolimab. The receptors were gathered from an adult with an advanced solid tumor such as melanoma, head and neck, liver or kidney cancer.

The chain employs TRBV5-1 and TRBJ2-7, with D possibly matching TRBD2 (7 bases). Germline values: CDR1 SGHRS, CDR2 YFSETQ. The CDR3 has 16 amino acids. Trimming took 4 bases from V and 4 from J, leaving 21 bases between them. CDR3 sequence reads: CASSGGGRGREYEQYF. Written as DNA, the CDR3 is TGCGCCAGCAGCGGGGGGGGCCGGGGGCGCGAATACGAGCAGTACTTC.

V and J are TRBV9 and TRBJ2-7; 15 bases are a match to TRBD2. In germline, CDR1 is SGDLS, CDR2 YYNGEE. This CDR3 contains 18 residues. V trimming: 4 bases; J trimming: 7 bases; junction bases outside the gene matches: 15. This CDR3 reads CASSPGTSGRTGMGEQYF. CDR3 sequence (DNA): TGTGCCAGCAGCCCTGGGACTAGCGGGAGGACCGGGATGGGGGAGCAGTACTTC. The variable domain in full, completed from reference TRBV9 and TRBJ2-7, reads DSGVTQTPKHLITATGQRVTLRCSPRSGDLSVYWYQQSLDQGLQFLIQYYNGEERAKGNILERFSAQQFPDLHSELNLSSLELGDSALYFCASSPGTSGRTGMGEQYFGPGTRLTVT.

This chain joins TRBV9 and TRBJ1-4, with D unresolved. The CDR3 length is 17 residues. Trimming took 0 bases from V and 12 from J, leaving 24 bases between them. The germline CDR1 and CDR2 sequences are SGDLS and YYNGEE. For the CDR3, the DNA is TGTGCCAGCAGCGTAGGCGTTGCACAGTCGACTTTTGGGCAACTGTTTTTT. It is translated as CASSVGVAQSTFGQLFF.

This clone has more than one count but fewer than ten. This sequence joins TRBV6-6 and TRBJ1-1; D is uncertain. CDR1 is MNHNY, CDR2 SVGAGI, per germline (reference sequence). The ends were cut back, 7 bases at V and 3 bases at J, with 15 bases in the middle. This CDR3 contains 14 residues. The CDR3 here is CASKTPGSDTEAFF. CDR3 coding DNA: TGTGCCAGCAAGACCCCCGGCAGTGACACTGAAGCTTTCTTT.

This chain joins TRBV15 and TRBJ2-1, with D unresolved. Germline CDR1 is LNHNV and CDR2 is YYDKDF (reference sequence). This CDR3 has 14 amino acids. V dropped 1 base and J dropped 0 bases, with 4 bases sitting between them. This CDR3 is CATSRASSYNEQFF. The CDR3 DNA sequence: TGTGCCACCAGCAGAGCTAGCTCCTACAATGAGCAGTTCTTC.

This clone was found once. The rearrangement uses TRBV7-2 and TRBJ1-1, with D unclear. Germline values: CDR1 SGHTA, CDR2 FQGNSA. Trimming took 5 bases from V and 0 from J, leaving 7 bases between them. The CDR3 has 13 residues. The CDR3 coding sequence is TGTGCCAGCAGCGTTCAGATGAACACTGAAGCTTTCTTT. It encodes CASSVQMNTEAFF.

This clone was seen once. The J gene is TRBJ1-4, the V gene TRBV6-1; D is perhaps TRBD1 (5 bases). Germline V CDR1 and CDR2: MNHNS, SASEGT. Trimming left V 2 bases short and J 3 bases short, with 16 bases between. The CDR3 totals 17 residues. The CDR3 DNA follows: TGTGCCAGCAGTGAAAAACGGGGGGTGAATTCTAATGAAAAACTGTTTTTT. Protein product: CASSEKRGVNSNEKLFF.